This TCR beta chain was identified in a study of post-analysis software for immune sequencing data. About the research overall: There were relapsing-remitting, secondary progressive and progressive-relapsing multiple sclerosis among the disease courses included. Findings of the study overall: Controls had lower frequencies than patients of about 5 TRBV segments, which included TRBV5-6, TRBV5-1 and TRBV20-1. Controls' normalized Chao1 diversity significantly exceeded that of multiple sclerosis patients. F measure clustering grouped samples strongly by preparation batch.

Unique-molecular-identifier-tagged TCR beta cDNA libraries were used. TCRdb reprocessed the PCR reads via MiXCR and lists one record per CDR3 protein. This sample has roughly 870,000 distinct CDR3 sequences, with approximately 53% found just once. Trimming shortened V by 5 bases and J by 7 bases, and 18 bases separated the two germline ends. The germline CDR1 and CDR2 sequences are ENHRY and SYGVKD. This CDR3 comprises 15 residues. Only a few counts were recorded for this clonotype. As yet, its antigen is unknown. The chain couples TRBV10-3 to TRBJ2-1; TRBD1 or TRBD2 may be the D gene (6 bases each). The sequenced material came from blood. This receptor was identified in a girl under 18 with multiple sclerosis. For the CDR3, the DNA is TGTGCCATCAGTAACAACGGGGGCTCAGGGAATGAGCAGTTCTTC. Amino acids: CAISNNGGSGNEQFF.